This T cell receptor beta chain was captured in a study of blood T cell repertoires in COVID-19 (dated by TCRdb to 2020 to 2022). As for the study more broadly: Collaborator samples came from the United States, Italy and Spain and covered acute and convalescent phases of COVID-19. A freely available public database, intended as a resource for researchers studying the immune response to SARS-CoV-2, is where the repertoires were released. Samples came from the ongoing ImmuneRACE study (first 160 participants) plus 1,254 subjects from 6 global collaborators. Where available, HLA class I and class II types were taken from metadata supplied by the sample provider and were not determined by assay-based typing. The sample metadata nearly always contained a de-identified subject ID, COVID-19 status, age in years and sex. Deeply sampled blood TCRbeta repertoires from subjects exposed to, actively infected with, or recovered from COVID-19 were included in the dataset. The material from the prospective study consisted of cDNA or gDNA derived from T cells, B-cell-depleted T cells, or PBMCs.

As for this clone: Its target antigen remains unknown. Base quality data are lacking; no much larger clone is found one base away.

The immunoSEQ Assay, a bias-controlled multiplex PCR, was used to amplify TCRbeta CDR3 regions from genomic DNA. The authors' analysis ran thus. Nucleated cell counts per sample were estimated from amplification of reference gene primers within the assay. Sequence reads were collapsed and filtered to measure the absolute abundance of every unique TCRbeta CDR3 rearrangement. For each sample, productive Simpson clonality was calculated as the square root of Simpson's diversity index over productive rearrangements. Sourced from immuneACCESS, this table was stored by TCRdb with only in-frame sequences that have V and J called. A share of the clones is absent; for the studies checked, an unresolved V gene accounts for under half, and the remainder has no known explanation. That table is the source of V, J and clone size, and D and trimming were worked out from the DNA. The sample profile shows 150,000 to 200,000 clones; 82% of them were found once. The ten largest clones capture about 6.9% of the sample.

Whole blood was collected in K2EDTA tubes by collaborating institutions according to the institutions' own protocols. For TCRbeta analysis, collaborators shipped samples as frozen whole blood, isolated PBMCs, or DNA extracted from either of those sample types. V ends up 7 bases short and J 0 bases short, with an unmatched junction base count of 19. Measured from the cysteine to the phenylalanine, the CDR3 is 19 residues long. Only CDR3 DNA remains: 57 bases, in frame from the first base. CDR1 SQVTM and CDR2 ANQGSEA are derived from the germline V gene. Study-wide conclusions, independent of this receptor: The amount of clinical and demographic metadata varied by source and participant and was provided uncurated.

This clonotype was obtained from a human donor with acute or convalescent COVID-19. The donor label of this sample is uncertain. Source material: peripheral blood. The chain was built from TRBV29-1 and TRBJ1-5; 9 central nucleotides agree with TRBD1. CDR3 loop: CSAHMGRDRAFYSNQPQHF. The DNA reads TGCAGCGCCCACATGGGGCGGGACAGGGCATTTTATAGCAATCAGCCCCAGCATTTT. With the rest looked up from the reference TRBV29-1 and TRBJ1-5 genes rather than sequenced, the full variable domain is SAVISQKPSRDICQRGTSLTIQCQVDSQVTMMFWYRQQPGQSLTLIATANQGSEATYESGFVIDKFPISRPNLTFSTLTVSNMSPEDSSIYLCSAHMGRDRAFYSNQPQHFGDGTRLSIL.